This is a list of T cell receptor beta chains from one sample in a study of blood T cell repertoires in COVID-19. TCRdb's copy holds only in-frame clones and misses some; the assay was immunoSEQ multiplex PCR. The sample includes around 70,000 clones, 88% of them seen just once. Sequencing was performed on peripheral blood. The receptors were gathered from a human donor in a cohort sampled during active COVID-19. Each CDR3 is given with its conserved first and last residue. Fields, in order: J gene, clone size, V gene, D gene, CDR3 protein, CDR3 DNA. D genes are given only for firm matches. Only some rows state a clone size, as once, few, many or a class for expanded clones.

J gene: TRBJ2-7; clone size: NA; V gene: TRBV2; D gene: NA; CDR3 protein: CASSFRAHEQYF; CDR3 DNA: TGTGCCAGCAGTTTCAGGGCCCACGAGCAGTACTTC
J gene: TRBJ2-7; clone size: NA; V gene: TRBV27; D gene: TRBD2; CDR3 protein: CASSAGYWSGGPEQYF; CDR3 DNA: TGTGCCAGCAGCGCCGGTTACTGGAGCGGGGGGCCCGAGCAGTACTTC
J gene: TRBJ1-6; clone size: NA; V gene: TRBV3-1/TRBV3-2; D gene: NA; CDR3 protein: CASSPPGSSYNSPLHF; CDR3 DNA: TGTGCCAGCAGCCCCCCGGGGAGCTCCTATAATTCACCCCTCCACTTT
J gene: TRBJ2-1; clone size: NA; V gene: TRBV2; D gene: NA; CDR3 protein: CASSVRGAGDEQFF; CDR3 DNA: TGTGCCAGCAGTGTTAGAGGTGCGGGCGATGAGCAGTTCTTC
J gene: TRBJ2-1; clone size: few; V gene: TRBV7-2; D gene: TRBD2; CDR3 protein: CASSLERGGRKNEQFF; CDR3 DNA: TGTGCCAGCAGCTTAGAACGGGGGGGCCGGAAAAATGAGCAGTTCTTC
J gene: TRBJ2-7; clone size: NA; V gene: TRBV30; D gene: NA; CDR3 protein: CAWRQGNYEQYF; CDR3 DNA: TGTGCCTGGAGACAGGGAAACTACGAGCAGTACTTC
J gene: TRBJ2-7; clone size: once; V gene: TRBV20-1; D gene: NA; CDR3 protein: CSASGSYEQYF; CDR3 DNA: TGCAGTGCTAGCGGGTCCTACGAGCAGTACTTC
J gene: TRBJ1-6; clone size: few; V gene: TRBV2; D gene: NA; CDR3 protein: CASSDPGRGSPLHF; CDR3 DNA: TGTGCCAGCAGTGATCCCGGCAGGGGTTCACCCCTCCACTTT
J gene: TRBJ2-7; clone size: NA; V gene: TRBV7-3; D gene: NA; CDR3 protein: CASRASEGFPYEQYF; CDR3 DNA: TGTGCCAGCAGGGCCTCGGAGGGTTTTCCCTACGAGCAGTACTTC
J gene: TRBJ2-3; clone size: NA; V gene: TRBV5-1; D gene: TRBD1; CDR3 protein: CASGTATDTQYF; CDR3 DNA: TGCGCCAGCGGGACAGCCACAGATACGCAGTATTTT
J gene: TRBJ2-5; clone size: once; V gene: TRBV6-6; D gene: NA; CDR3 protein: CASSYSSGGRQETQYF; CDR3 DNA: TGTGCCAGCAGTTACTCTTCAGGGGGGCGTCAAGAGACCCAGTACTTC
J gene: TRBJ2-7; clone size: NA; V gene: TRBV29-1; D gene: TRBD2; CDR3 protein: CSVASGESYEQYF; CDR3 DNA: TGCAGCGTTGCTAGCGGGGAATCCTACGAGCAGTACTTC
J gene: TRBJ2-7; clone size: NA; V gene: TRBV6-5; D gene: NA; CDR3 protein: CASSRGKRVANEQYF; CDR3 DNA: TGTGCCAGCTCTAGGGGCAAGCGGGTCGCCAACGAGCAGTACTTC
J gene: TRBJ2-7; clone size: once; V gene: TRBV5-1; D gene: NA; CDR3 protein: CASSLVGYEQYF; CDR3 DNA: TGCGCCAGCAGCTTGGTCGGCTACGAGCAGTACTTC
J gene: TRBJ2-7; clone size: NA; V gene: TRBV15; D gene: NA; CDR3 protein: CATSRDLAYEQYF; CDR3 DNA: TGTGCCACCAGCAGAGATCTTGCCTACGAGCAGTACTTC
J gene: TRBJ2-7; clone size: NA; V gene: TRBV7-3; D gene: TRBD1; CDR3 protein: CASSLRQGYEQYF; CDR3 DNA: TGTGCCAGCAGCTTAAGACAGGGCTACGAGCAGTACTTC
J gene: TRBJ2-7; clone size: NA; V gene: TRBV15; D gene: NA; CDR3 protein: CATSRDSTLTAQIYEQYF; CDR3 DNA: TGTGCCACCAGCAGAGATTCCACATTGACAGCTCAAATTTACGAGCAGTACTTC
J gene: TRBJ1-4; clone size: NA; V gene: TRBV6-5; D gene: NA; CDR3 protein: CASSYSQVNEKLFF; CDR3 DNA: TGTGCCAGCAGTTACTCGCAGGTTAATGAAAAACTGTTTTTT
J gene: TRBJ2-6; clone size: NA; V gene: TRBV2; D gene: NA; CDR3 protein: CASINRVTLSGANVLTF; CDR3 DNA: TGTGCCAGCATCAACAGGGTTACGCTGTCTGGGGCCAACGTCCTGACTTTC
J gene: TRBJ2-7; clone size: once; V gene: TRBV28; D gene: TRBD1; CDR3 protein: CASRSGTGDNEQYF; CDR3 DNA: TGTGCCAGCAGATCCGGGACAGGGGACAACGAGCAGTACTTC
J gene: TRBJ2-7; clone size: NA; V gene: TRBV5-8; D gene: NA; CDR3 protein: CASSLHYEQYF; CDR3 DNA: TGTGCCAGCAGCTTGCACTACGAGCAGTACTTC
J gene: TRBJ2-3; clone size: NA; V gene: TRBV6-6; D gene: NA; CDR3 protein: CASSYSLGGDTQYF; CDR3 DNA: TGTGCCAGCAGTTACTCGTTAGGGGGAGATACGCAGTATTTT
J gene: TRBJ2-1; clone size: NA; V gene: TRBV7-3; D gene: TRBD2; CDR3 protein: CASSSAGGPNEQFF; CDR3 DNA: TGTGCCAGCAGCTCTGCGGGGGGGCCGAATGAGCAGTTCTTC
J gene: TRBJ2-7; clone size: NA; V gene: TRBV19; D gene: TRBD1; CDR3 protein: CASSIVPGQGSYEQYF; CDR3 DNA: TGTGCCAGTAGTATAGTTCCGGGACAGGGGTCCTACGAGCAGTACTTC
J gene: TRBJ1-6; clone size: NA; V gene: TRBV3-1/TRBV3-2; D gene: TRBD1; CDR3 protein: CASSKTGGISPLHF; CDR3 DNA: TGTGCCAGCAGCAAGACAGGGGGGATTTCACCCCTCCACTTT
J gene: TRBJ2-1; clone size: NA; V gene: TRBV29-1; D gene: TRBD2; CDR3 protein: CSVLLGTSGNNEQFF; CDR3 DNA: TGCAGCGTCCTCCTGGGGACTAGCGGGAACAATGAGCAGTTCTTC
J gene: TRBJ1-6; clone size: NA; V gene: TRBV27; D gene: NA; CDR3 protein: CASSPPYSPLHF; CDR3 DNA: TGTGCCAGCAGTCCCCCCTATTCACCCCTCCACTTT
J gene: TRBJ2-1; clone size: NA; V gene: TRBV5-4; D gene: TRBD2; CDR3 protein: CASSPSGGSYNEQFF; CDR3 DNA: TGTGCCAGCAGCCCTAGCGGGGGCTCCTACAATGAGCAGTTCTTC
J gene: TRBJ2-5; clone size: once; V gene: TRBV4-1; D gene: TRBD2; CDR3 protein: CASSQRAGRNQETQYF; CDR3 DNA: TGCGCCAGCAGCCAGAGAGCGGGGCGGAACCAAGAGACCCAGTACTTC